The table lists the clone carrying this TCR beta chain with a few counts. Its target is not known. Trimming took off 0 bases at V and 6 bases at J, with 11 bases between the two ends. Germline CDR1 and CDR2: DFQATT and SNEGSKA (reference sequence). CDR3 length: 13 residues. The record originates from a study of CD8+CD57+ T cells in acquired aplastic anemia. Study overall: Mean yield of DNA from sorted CD4+ and CD8+ cells was 3.2 ug.

Profiling that covered TCR beta VDJ and CDR3 relied on genomic DNA as its template. TCRdb reprocessed the reads via MiXCR and lists one record per CDR3 protein. The sample comprises roughly 200,000 distinct CDR3 sequences, around 60% of which are singletons, and approximately 30% rests with the top ten. General study findings and limits: Statistical testing detected no significant gap in CD8+ Simpson's diversity between patients and controls. Both patients and controls carried the same twenty-nine CD8+ CDR3 sequences.

Input material: sorted CD4+, CD8+, or CD8+CD57+ T cells (not recorded which) from PBMCs. This receptor was obtained from a human donor in good health. This rearrangement joins TRBV20-1 to TRBJ1-2; D may be TRBD1 (5 bases). The CDR3 region has the DNA TGCAGTGCTAGAGATGGGGCGTCGCATGGCTACACCTTC. This translates into CSARDGASHGYTF.